Following are 8 T cell receptor beta chains from one sample sequenced in a study of OX40 agonist ivuxolimab in advanced cancers. The protocol was immunoSEQ multiplex PCR, while the TCRdb copy is restricted to in-frame clones and leaves out a portion. The sample gives around 76,000 clones, roughly 85% of which show up once; 2.8% is in the top ten. The specimen comprised CD4+ or CD8+ T cells sorted from blood, sampled in a trial of the OX40 agonist ivuxolimab. Source of these receptors: an adult with an advanced solid tumor such as melanoma, head and neck, liver or kidney cancer.

This clone was detected once. V and J are TRBV27 and TRBJ1-6; D is unresolved. Per the germline V gene, CDR1 is MNHEY and CDR2 is SMNVEV (reference sequence). The V end lost 6 bases, the J end lost 0 bases, and 12 bases lay between the germline ends. CDR3 length equals 16 residues. CDR3: CASRPGMSSYNSPLHF. DNA for the CDR3: TGTGCCAGCAGGCCGGGAATGAGCTCCTATAATTCACCCCTCCACTTT.

This rearrangement joins TRBV30 to TRBJ2-5; 7 bases match TRBD2. The junction had 8 bases not matched to a gene; V was cut back by 2 bases and J by 5 bases. The CDR3 covers 14 residues. Germline loops: CDR1 GTSNPN, CDR2 SVGIG (reference sequence). DNA of the CDR3: TGTGCCTGGAGTCAGTGGGGGGGAGGGGAGACCCAGTACTTC. Its protein product is CAWSQWGGGETQYF.

The chain carries TRBV7-3 and TRBJ1-2, with TRBD1 identical over 9 bases. J gave up 4 bases and V 5 bases, and 11 bases lay outside the gene matches. This CDR3 has 16 residues. CDR1 SGHTA and CDR2 FQGTGA come from the germline V gene. CDR3 protein: CASSPTTGGGSYGYTF. The DNA for the CDR3 is TGTGCCAGCAGCCCGACTACAGGGGGCGGGAGCTATGGCTACACCTTC.

The genes are TRBV28 and TRBJ1-6; 8 bases line up with TRBD1. Trimming at V came to 1 base and at J to 5 bases, leaving 7 bases not matched to a gene. This CDR3 has 17 amino acids. Germline CDR1 and CDR2: MDHEN and SYDVKM. The CDR3 sequence is CASSLYRGSDNNSPLHF. CDR3 bases: TGTGCCAGCAGTTTATACAGGGGGTCCGATAATAATTCACCCCTCCACTTT.

J is TRBJ1-6 and V is TRBV30; no definite D call. The CDR3 is 13 amino acids. Germline CDR1 reads GTSNPN; CDR2 reads SVGIG (reference sequence). Trimming removed 3 bases from V and 11 bases from J, with 14 bases in between. As DNA, the CDR3 is TGTGCCTGGAGAAGCGGCCTCTCCCCACCCCTCCACTTT. It encodes CAWRSGLSPPLHF.

V gene TRBV19 combines with J gene TRBJ1-4, with 7 bases matching TRBD1. V lost 7 bases to trimming and J lost 0 bases; unmatched junction nucleotides: 2. Germline V CDR1 and CDR2: LNHDA, SQIVND (reference sequence). The CDR3 spans 14 residues. This chain's CDR3 is CASKQGTTNEKLFF. For the CDR3, the DNA is TGTGCCAGTAAACAGGGGACAACTAATGAAAAACTGTTTTTT.

The CDR3 sequence is CASSEIGYGYTF. In DNA, the CDR3 is TGTGCCAGCAGTGAAATAGGCTATGGCTACACCTTC. J is TRBJ1-2 and V is TRBV6-1; D remains unclear. V lost 2 bases and J lost 4, with 5 bases in between. In germline, CDR1 is MNHNS, CDR2 SASEGT. This CDR3 has 12 amino acids.

In regard to this clone: One junction end disagrees with the germline gene, perhaps due to a read error. Other DNA sequences of this sample code for an identical CDR3. The chain joins TRBV5-1 to TRBJ1-2; TRBD1 matches at 8 bases. The V gene's germline CDR1 is SGHRS and CDR2 YFSETQ. The CDR3 runs to 13 residues. Written as DNA, the CDR3 is TGTGCCAGCAGCCCGGACAGGGAGTATGGCTACACCTTC. It yields the protein CASSPDREYGYTF.